What follows is one T cell receptor (beta chain) and its context. The antigen remains undetermined. This specimen comes from a study of long-term antiretroviral therapy in people with HIV. The V gene lost 1 base and the J gene lost 0 bases, with 6 bases spanning the gap. CDR3 length equals 15 residues. Germline V gene sequence: CDR1 LGHNA, CDR2 YSLEER. Treatment for every participant with HIV took place in the United States. Notes on the study in general: Repertoires with HIV possessed tighter CDR3 length spans than those of controls.

Running of the v3.0 immunoSEQ assay took place at survey level. Libraries were prepared by immunoSEQ multiplex PCR; TCRdb keeps only in-frame clonotypes and omits some of them. The sample consists of about 20,000 clones, more than 65% of them appearing once. The TCR sequence derives from a man aged 40-49 years with HIV. The chain uses TRBV4-3 and TRBJ2-2; D gene ambiguous. Here the sequenced sample was unsorted PBMCs, taken around 2.5 years after starting antiretroviral therapy. CDR3 DNA: TGCGCCAGCAGCCAAGGGCCGGCGAACACCGGGGAGCTGTTTTTT. Amino acids: CASSQGPANTGELFF.